These 30 T cell receptor beta chains were all obtained from the same sample, sequenced in a study of neurological immune-mediated disorders (dated by TCRdb to about 2019). This sample's time point label indicates: longitudinal time-point 3. Library preparation was by 5' RACE. Instrument used: Illumina HiSeq 2500. TCRdb ran its own pipeline on the public reads, namely fastp trimming at Q25 and MiXCR clone calling, and kept in-frame beta chains. Every CDR3 protein is listed once, alongside the most common genes and DNA of its rows. Counted in this sample were around 51,000 distinct CDR3 sequences; 10% to 15% of them appeared once. The ten top clones hold roughly 10% of the sample. The sample was PBMCs. The receptors stem from a male donor with HTLV-1-associated myelopathy (HAM/TSP).

This clonotype was seen a handful of times. This chain uses TRBV7-9 with TRBJ2-2; no firm D call. There are 14 residues in the CDR3. Trimming pared 10 bases from V and 1 base from J, leaving 13 bases between. Germline CDR1 is SEHNR and CDR2 is FQNEAQ (reference sequence). CDR3 sequence (DNA): TGTGCCACCAACTTTTACGTGAACACCGGGGAGCTGTTTTTT. It translates to CATNFYVNTGELFF.

This clonotype has ten or more counts. The chain combines TRBV5-1 with TRBJ1-6; TRBD1 matches 10 bases. V shed 4 bases, J shed 7 bases, and the junction held 2 bases outside the gene matches. Germline V gene lookup returns CDR1 SGHRS and CDR2 YFSETQ. The CDR3 length is 14 residues. CDR3 nucleotides: TGCGCCAGCAGCCCGGACAGGGGGAATTCACCCCTCCACTTT. Translation gives CASSPDRGNSPLHF.

This clonotype was counted at least ten times. The V and J genes are TRBV20-1 and TRBJ2-3; 7 bases line up with TRBD2. The V and J ends lost 6 bases and 4 bases, in that order; junction bases with no gene match: 13. Germline V CDR1 and CDR2: DFQATT, SNEGSKA (reference sequence). The CDR3 spans 15 residues. The CDR3 bases are TGCAGTGCCGGACTCAGGCGGGGGAAATCAGATACGCAGTATTTT. Its translation: CSAGLRRGKSDTQYF.

This clonotype has ten or more counts. The V gene is TRBV25-1, the J gene TRBJ2-5; 11 nucleotides agree with TRBD1. Germline V gives CDR1 MGHDK, CDR2 SYGVNS. This CDR3 is 13 amino acids long. V shed 7 bases, J shed 10 bases, and the junction held 8 bases outside the gene matches. The chain's CDR3 is CASTTGQGARQYF. Written as DNA, the CDR3 is TGTGCCAGCACCACTGGACAGGGGGCGCGCCAGTACTTC.

This clonotype was detected many times. The chain is built from TRBV20-1 and TRBJ2-1; 12 bases map to TRBD2. Trimming took 7 bases from V and 5 from J; bases not matched to a gene: 9. CDR3 length equals 15 residues. The V gene's germline CDR1 is DFQATT and CDR2 SNEGSKA (reference sequence). DNA of the CDR3: TGCAGTGTTTCGACTAGCGGGGGCCGTAACAATGAGCAGTTCTTC. This encodes CSVSTSGGRNNEQFF.

This clonotype was detected ten times or more. V usage is TRBV12-3 or TRBV12-4 and J usage is TRBJ1-1; D remains ambiguous. Trimming left V 2 bases short and J 7 bases short, with 11 bases between. The length of the CDR3 is 13 residues. DNA of the CDR3: TGTGCCAGCAGTTTAACCCGTGGGGATGAAGCTTTCTTT. Protein product: CASSLTRGDEAFF.

In this sample, this clonotype turned up many times. The chain has TRBV7-9 and TRBJ1-4, with D perhaps matching TRBD1 (6 bases). Germline CDR1 reads SEHNR; CDR2 reads FQNEAQ (reference sequence). V lost 4 bases and J 7 bases, leaving 25 bases between the germline ends. This CDR3 has 18 residues. The CDR3 sequence: CASSSAEDSSLDSEKLFF. DNA of the CDR3: TGTGCCAGCAGCTCAGCGGAGGACAGCAGTCTAGATAGTGAAAAACTGTTTTTT.

There are many counts of this clonotype. The chain uses TRBV10-3 and TRBJ1-1; D not resolved. The germline V and J ends were trimmed by 6 bases and 5 bases, with 16 bases remaining between them. The CDR3 sequence is 14 residues long. CDR1 and CDR2 (germline): ENHRY, SYGVKD. CDR3 sequence: CAISRNSADTEAFF. Here the CDR3 DNA reads TGTGCCATCAGCCGAAACAGCGCCGATACTGAAGCTTTCTTT.

A remark on this clonotype: This may arise from a read error, as a much more abundant clone is one base away. The chain recombines TRBV3-1 with TRBJ2-1; weak D call: TRBD1 (5 bases). In germline, CDR1 is LGHDT, CDR2 YNNKEL (reference sequence). This CDR3 region has 14 residues. Here the CDR3 reads CVSSLVRVNDEQFF. The CDR3 coding sequence is TGTGTCAGCAGCCTTGTCAGGGTGAACGATGAGCAGTTCTTC.

This clonotype occurred many times. The gene calls are TRBV28 and TRBJ1-2; unclear D gene. V was clipped by 6 bases and J by 3 bases, with 11 bases between them. Germline V CDR1 and CDR2: MDHEN, SYDVKM. This CDR3 contains 13 residues. The CDR3 sequence: CASRSPVDYGYTF. The CDR3 DNA is TGTGCCAGCAGGTCTCCGGTTGACTATGGCTACACCTTC.

In this sample, this clonotype turned up many times. J is TRBJ2-1 and V is TRBV7-2; D is possibly TRBD1 or TRBD2 (7 bases each). Trimming took 6 bases from V and 2 from J, leaving 17 bases between them. This CDR3 is 16 amino acids long. Germline V gene sequence: CDR1 SGHTA, CDR2 FQGNSA. The chain's CDR3 is CASRSGGRGAYNEQFF. Here the CDR3 DNA reads TGTGCCAGCAGATCGGGGGGCAGGGGGGCCTACAATGAGCAGTTCTTC.

This clonotype came up a few times. This chain joins TRBV11-2 and TRBJ2-5; 7 bases are a match to TRBD2. Trimming removed 2 bases from V and 1 base from J; junction bases left unmatched: 4. Germline CDR1 and CDR2: SGHAT and FQNNGV. The CDR3 runs to 15 residues. The CDR3 spells CASSLQGLGQETQYF. In DNA form, the CDR3 reads TGTGCCAGCAGCTTACAAGGACTAGGCCAAGAGACCCAGTACTTC.

Ten or more counts support this clonotype. This chain joins TRBV7-2 and TRBJ1-3; 7 bases line up with TRBD1. Trimming cost V 0 bases and J 0 bases; bases outside gene matches: 5. From germline, CDR1 is SGHTA and CDR2 FQGNSA. This CDR3 is built from 17 residues. The CDR3 DNA sequence: TGTGCCAGCAGCTTAGCTCCAGGGGGGACCTCTGGAAACACCATATATTTT. As protein: CASSLAPGGTSGNTIYF.

In its sample, this clonotype was seen many times. This rearrangement joins TRBV7-2 to TRBJ2-2; D is unclear. Germline V gives CDR1 SGHTA, CDR2 FQGNSA. The CDR3 spans 15 residues. Trimming removed 4 bases at V and 5 bases at J, with 14 bases between. The CDR3 sequence is CASSSRPPGTGELFF. The CDR3 coding sequence is TGTGCCAGCAGCTCCAGACCCCCTGGTACCGGGGAGCTGTTTTTT.

At least ten counts were recorded for this clonotype. The chain carries TRBV12-3 or TRBV12-4 and TRBJ2-7; 7 bases are shared with TRBD1. After removal of 5 bases from V and 3 bases from J, the junction contained 7 bases not matched to a gene. The CDR3 has 14 amino acids. CDR3 residues: CASSPTGSLYEQYF. The CDR3 region has the DNA TGTGCCAGCAGTCCGACAGGGAGTCTCTACGAGCAGTACTTC.

This clonotype was picked up many times. The chain has TRBV5-6 and TRBJ2-3; 12 bases map to TRBD2. J lost 2 bases, V lost 4 bases, and 8 bases had no gene match. The germline gives CDR1 SGHDT, CDR2 YYEEEE. This CDR3 contains 17 residues. CDR3 nucleotides: TGTGCCAGCAGCCCGCCACTAGCGGGGGGCTACACAGATACGCAGTATTTT. Residues: CASSPPLAGGYTDTQYF.

This clonotype was detected many times. The chain is built from TRBV7-9 and TRBJ1-5, with a weak D call TRBD1 (5 bases). Per germline, CDR1 SEHNR and CDR2 FQNEAQ (reference sequence). CDR3 length equals 16 residues. V was pared by 4 bases and J by 5 bases, with 18 bases between. The CDR3 spells CASSWGGDARYQPQHF. The CDR3 DNA is TGTGCCAGCAGCTGGGGGGGGGACGCGAGATATCAGCCCCAGCATTTT.

This clonotype was counted ten times or more. The V call is TRBV4-3, the J call TRBJ1-1; D not certain. The V end lost 6 bases, the J end lost 1 base, and 9 bases lay between the germline ends. The CDR3 is made up of 13 amino acids. CDR1 and CDR2 (germline): LGHNA, YSLEER. The CDR3 is CASSIWQNTEAFF. In nucleotides, the CDR3 is TGCGCCAGCAGTATTTGGCAGAACACTGAAGCTTTCTTT.

This clonotype was counted ten times or more. The rearrangement uses TRBV29-1 and TRBJ1-2; D remains ambiguous. The CDR3 sequence is 13 residues long. Between the trimmed V and J ends, which lost 3 bases and 7 bases, there was a span of 15 bases. Germline CDR1 SQVTM, CDR2 ANQGSEA. CDR3 protein: CSVDIPGRGGYTF. CDR3 DNA sequence: TGCAGCGTTGATATCCCGGGAAGAGGTGGCTACACCTTC.

This chain connects TRBV3-1 to TRBJ2-2; D might be TRBD2 (6 bases). V was trimmed by 0 bases and J by 4 bases, leaving 12 bases between them. Looked up from germline, CDR1 is LGHDT and CDR2 is YNNKEL (reference sequence). The CDR3 spans 16 residues. The CDR3 nucleotides are TGTGCCAGCAGCCAAGAAATTGCGGGGTTCACCGGGGAGCTGTTTTTT. Translation: CASSQEIAGFTGELFF.

This clonotype has ten or more counts. The V gene is TRBV7-2, the J gene TRBJ2-3, with 9 nucleotides matching TRBD1. With V trimmed by 4 bases and J by 1 base, 3 bases remained unmatched. CDR1 and CDR2 from the germline V gene are SGHTA and FQGNSA. The CDR3 runs to 15 residues. CDR3 nucleotides: TGTGCCAGCAGCTATCGGGACAGGGGCACAGATACGCAGTATTTT. Translating it yields CASSYRDRGTDTQYF.

This clonotype was detected many times. This rearrangement joins TRBV7-9 to TRBJ2-5; 8 positions agree with TRBD1. The germline gives CDR1 SEHNR, CDR2 FQNEAQ (reference sequence). CDR3 length: 14 residues. J gave up 5 bases and V 3 bases, and 5 bases lay outside the gene matches. The CDR3, as DNA: TGTGCCAGCAGCTTCCAGGGGGCTGTGGAGACCCAGTACTTC. It translates to CASSFQGAVETQYF.

This clonotype was seen many times. The rearrangement links TRBV7-9 to TRBJ1-1; unclear D gene. Deletions cut 3 bases from V and 5 bases from J, with 4 bases between. Germline CDR1 and CDR2: SEHNR and FQNEAQ (reference sequence). The CDR3 totals 11 residues. The CDR3 region is CASSLVTEAFF. The CDR3 DNA sequence: TGTGCCAGCAGCTTGGTGACTGAAGCTTTCTTT.

This clonotype was found many times. The chain couples TRBV5-1 to TRBJ1-6; possible D gene TRBD1, 6 bases. The CDR3 consists of 14 residues. Trimming left V 4 bases short and J 10 bases short, with 15 bases between. Germline V lookup: CDR1 SGHRS, CDR2 YFSETQ. The CDR3 protein is CASSEGEYGSPLHF. CDR3 sequence (DNA): TGCGCCAGCAGCGAGGGGGAGTACGGATCACCCCTCCACTTT.

Ten or more counts support this clonotype. The chain uses TRBV6-6 and TRBJ1-6; no firm D call. From germline, CDR1 is MNHNY and CDR2 SVGAGI (reference sequence). The CDR3 has 15 residues. The V end was cut by 5 bases, the J end by 5 bases, with 13 bases between. The CDR3, as DNA: TGTGCCAGCAGTCCCACCGGGTCCGATAATTCACCCCTCCACTTT. This codes for CASSPTGSDNSPLHF.

In its sample, this clonotype was seen many times. The chain recombines TRBV20-1 with TRBJ1-6; D is unclear. CDR3 length: 15 amino acids. Germline loops: CDR1 DFQATT, CDR2 SNEGSKA (reference sequence). V was cut by 3 bases and J by 11 bases, with 20 bases left in between. The CDR3 DNA reads TGCAGTGCTAGTGTTTTATTGGCAGGAAATACACCCCTCCACTTT. This sequence encodes CSASVLLAGNTPLHF.

The chain links TRBV10-3 to TRBJ2-1, with 10 bases identical to TRBD1. The CDR3 has 17 amino acids. Germline V gives CDR1 ENHRY, CDR2 SYGVKD. V lost 6 bases to trimming and J lost 7 bases; unmatched junction nucleotides: 15. The CDR3 DNA reads TGTGCCATCAGGGAGACAGGGGGCAAGGATTTTTCTAATGAGCAGTTCTTC. Translation: CAIRETGGKDFSNEQFF.

The chain couples TRBV5-1 to TRBJ1-6; D perhaps matches TRBD1 (5 bases). V dropped 3 bases and J dropped 11 bases, with 15 bases sitting between them. Germline V gene lookup returns CDR1 SGHRS and CDR2 YFSETQ. The CDR3 runs to 14 residues. CDR3 loop: CASSSGRGEAPLHF. The CDR3 nucleotides read TGCGCCAGCAGCTCCGGTAGGGGCGAGGCACCCCTCCACTTT. Filled out from reference TRBV5-1 and TRBJ1-6, the complete variable domain reads KAGVTQTPRYLIKTRGQQVTLSCSPISGHRSVSWYQQTPGQGLQFLFEYFSETQRNKGNFPGRFSGRQFSNSRSEMNVSTLELGDSALYLCASSSGRGEAPLHFGNGTRLTVT.

A note on this clonotype: Possible read error: a much larger clone is one base away. V usage is TRBV5-1 and J usage is TRBJ1-1, with unresolved D. V was shortened by 4 bases and J by 6 bases, with 10 bases between the two germline ends. Germline V gene data show CDR1 as SGHRS and CDR2 as YFSETQ. The CDR3 is made up of 12 amino acids. The CDR3 protein is CASSPHGPEAFF. The CDR3 region has the DNA TGCGCCAGCAGCCCACATGGGCCTGAAGCTTTCTTT.

This clonotype showed up many times. The chain joins TRBV6-4 to TRBJ2-3; TRBD2 matches at 10 bases. With V trimmed by 0 bases and J by 4 bases, 1 base remained unmatched. Germline values: CDR1 MRHNA, CDR2 SNTAGT. This CDR3 region has 15 residues. The CDR3 nucleotides read TGTGCCAGCAGTGACTCTAGCGGGGGGCCAGATACGCAGTATTTT. It encodes CASSDSSGGPDTQYF.